This T cell receptor (beta chain) was obtained from a study of blood T cell repertoires in COVID-19. Whole-study context: The study drew acute and convalescent COVID-19 samples from the United States, Italy and Spain. T cells, B-cell-depleted T cells, or PBMCs supplied cDNA or gDNA.

Original analysis: From reference gene primer amplification, estimates of nucleated cell counts were derived. Using immunoSEQ multiplex PCR, the repertoire was profiled, and TCRdb retains in-frame clones only, with some absent. V and J calls and clone size come straight from that table; D and trimming were deduced from the DNA. The sample comprises 85,000 to 120,000 clones, less than 85% of which are singletons, and more than 13% rests with the top ten. Trimming took 4 bases from V and 10 from J; bases not matched to a gene: 10. This CDR3 comprises 16 residues. Germline V lookup: CDR1 SGHNT, CDR2 YYREEE (reference sequence).

The sequencing sample was made of peripheral blood. The chain employs TRBV5-4 and TRBJ2-1; 14 bases agree with TRBD2. This receptor was identified in a woman aged 55-75 years with acute or convalescent COVID-19. The CDR3 region is CASSPRTSGGQGEQFF. CDR3 DNA: TGTGCCAGCAGCCCCCGGACTAGCGGGGGGCAGGGGGAGCAGTTCTTC. Full variable domain (rest looked up from reference TRBV5-4 and TRBJ2-1): ETGVTQSPTHLIKTRGQQVTLRCSSQSGHNTVSWYQQALGQGPQFIFQYYREEENGRGNFPPRFSGLQFPNYSSELNVNALELDDSALYLCASSPRTSGGQGEQFFGPGTRLTVL.